These T cell receptor beta chains were read from a single sample in a study of beta chain features in type 1 diabetes. Sequencing used immunoSEQ multiplex PCR; TCRdb keeps in-frame clones, though not all of them. The table includes hundreds of thousands of clones, around a sixth detected once. Sequencing input: naive CD4+ T cells from blood. All receptors come from a man between 18 and 29 years old in good health. Each CDR3 is given with its conserved first and last residue. Each record gives: J gene, clone size, V gene, D gene, CDR3 protein, CDR3 DNA. A D gene is named only where the DNA matches it firmly. Only some rows state a clone size, as once, few, many or a class for expanded clones.

J gene: TRBJ2-7; clone size: -; V gene: TRBV28; D gene: TRBD1; CDR3 protein: CASSFGDSEQYF; CDR3 DNA: TGTGCCAGCAGTTTCGGGGACAGTGAGCAGTACTTC
J gene: TRBJ1-1; clone size: few; V gene: TRBV7-9; D gene: TRBD1; CDR3 protein: CASSLVAGGLTEAFF; CDR3 DNA: TGTGCCAGCAGCTTAGTGGCAGGGGGCCTCACTGAAGCTTTCTTT
J gene: TRBJ2-6; clone size: many; V gene: TRBV10-3; D gene: -; CDR3 protein: CAIRNGQSSILTF; CDR3 DNA: TGTGCCATCAGGAACGGACAGTCCTCCATCCTGACTTTC
J gene: TRBJ1-1; clone size: few; V gene: TRBV4-3; D gene: -; CDR3 protein: CASSQVGRGPTEAFF; CDR3 DNA: TGCGCCAGCAGCCAAGTGGGGCGGGGGCCCACTGAAGCTTTCTTT
J gene: TRBJ2-1; clone size: -; V gene: TRBV11-1; D gene: TRBD2; CDR3 protein: CASSLGLAGGYEQFF; CDR3 DNA: TGTGCCAGCAGCTTAGGACTAGCGGGAGGCTATGAGCAGTTCTTC
J gene: TRBJ2-7; clone size: few; V gene: TRBV29-1; D gene: TRBD1; CDR3 protein: CSVRQGAGYEQYF; CDR3 DNA: TGCAGCGTCAGACAGGGGGCTGGGTACGAGCAGTACTTC
J gene: TRBJ1-4; clone size: few; V gene: TRBV7-2; D gene: -; CDR3 protein: CASSLVGTTNEKLFF; CDR3 DNA: TGTGCCAGCAGCTTAGTTGGGACAACTAATGAAAAACTGTTTTTT
J gene: TRBJ1-1; clone size: -; V gene: TRBV18; D gene: TRBD1; CDR3 protein: CASSPGGQGSTEAFF; CDR3 DNA: TGTGCCAGCTCCCCCGGCGGACAGGGGAGCACTGAAGCTTTCTTT
J gene: TRBJ2-3; clone size: -; V gene: TRBV7-2; D gene: TRBD2; CDR3 protein: CASSLGGSPTDTQYF; CDR3 DNA: TGTGCCAGCAGCTTAGGCGGGAGCCCCACAGATACGCAGTATTTT
J gene: TRBJ2-5; clone size: few; V gene: TRBV4-2; D gene: -; CDR3 protein: CASSQAGPGGTQYF; CDR3 DNA: TGTGCCAGCAGCCAAGCCGGACCCGGGGGGACCCAGTACTTC
J gene: TRBJ2-7; clone size: -; V gene: TRBV28; D gene: TRBD1; CDR3 protein: CASRKRDSPSYEQYF; CDR3 DNA: TGTGCCAGCAGGAAACGGGACAGTCCCTCCTACGAGCAGTACTTC
J gene: TRBJ2-5; clone size: few; V gene: TRBV27; D gene: -; CDR3 protein: CASSRSLWETQYF; CDR3 DNA: TGTGCCAGCAGTCGCTCCTTGTGGGAGACCCAGTACTTC
J gene: TRBJ2-4; clone size: few; V gene: TRBV7-2; D gene: TRBD2; CDR3 protein: CASSLAQGGRDIQYF; CDR3 DNA: TGTGCCAGCAGCTTAGCTCAGGGAGGGCGAGACATTCAGTACTTC
J gene: TRBJ2-5; clone size: -; V gene: TRBV7-2; D gene: -; CDR3 protein: CASSLRRETQYF; CDR3 DNA: TGTGCCAGCAGCTTAAGAAGAGAGACCCAGTACTTC
J gene: TRBJ2-3; clone size: few; V gene: TRBV29-1; D gene: -; CDR3 protein: CSVGNSVADTQYF; CDR3 DNA: TGCAGCGTTGGCAATAGTGTCGCAGATACGCAGTATTTT
J gene: TRBJ2-2; clone size: once; V gene: TRBV7-6; D gene: -; CDR3 protein: CASSATSVPGELFF; CDR3 DNA: TGTGCCAGCAGCGCGACGAGCGTGCCCGGGGAGCTGTTTTTT
J gene: TRBJ2-1; clone size: few; V gene: TRBV5-1; D gene: -; CDR3 protein: CASTQLRSLYNEQFF; CDR3 DNA: TGCGCCAGCACCCAACTCCGGTCCCTTTACAATGAGCAGTTCTTC
J gene: TRBJ2-3; clone size: -; V gene: TRBV7-2; D gene: -; CDR3 protein: CASSLSDRGTDTQYF; CDR3 DNA: TGTGCCAGCAGCTTATCGGACAGAGGCACAGATACGCAGTATTTT
J gene: TRBJ2-2; clone size: -; V gene: TRBV25-1; D gene: -; CDR3 protein: CASRGTGRIPGELFF; CDR3 DNA: TGTGCCAGCAGAGGGACGGGGAGGATACCCGGGGAGCTGTTTTTT
J gene: TRBJ2-7; clone size: few; V gene: TRBV6-1; D gene: -; CDR3 protein: CASSGTGRTYEQYF; CDR3 DNA: TGTGCCAGCAGTGGTACAGGGAGAACCTACGAGCAGTACTTC
J gene: TRBJ2-1; clone size: -; V gene: TRBV7-9; D gene: -; CDR3 protein: CASSLVTDYNEQFF; CDR3 DNA: TGTGCCAGCAGCTTAGTTACCGACTACAATGAGCAGTTCTTC
J gene: TRBJ1-2; clone size: -; V gene: TRBV4-1; D gene: TRBD1; CDR3 protein: CASSHKGQGFGYTF; CDR3 DNA: TGCGCCAGCAGCCATAAGGGACAGGGCTTTGGCTACACCTTC
J gene: TRBJ2-4; clone size: -; V gene: TRBV27; D gene: -; CDR3 protein: CASSEPVKNIQYF; CDR3 DNA: TGTGCCAGCAGTGAGCCAGTTAAAAACATTCAGTACTTC
J gene: TRBJ1-1; clone size: few; V gene: TRBV15; D gene: -; CDR3 protein: CATSRRAGDTEAFF; CDR3 DNA: TGTGCCACCAGCCGGAGGGCCGGGGACACTGAAGCTTTCTTT
J gene: TRBJ2-3; clone size: -; V gene: TRBV11-2; D gene: TRBD1; CDR3 protein: CASSRGQGGDTQYF; CDR3 DNA: TGTGCCAGCAGCCGGGGACAGGGGGGAGATACGCAGTATTTT
J gene: TRBJ2-7; clone size: -; V gene: TRBV27; D gene: TRBD1; CDR3 protein: CASSSDLTGSSYEQYF; CDR3 DNA: TGTGCCAGCAGTTCAGACCTGACAGGGTCCTCCTACGAGCAGTACTTC
J gene: TRBJ2-1; clone size: few; V gene: TRBV5-4; D gene: TRBD2; CDR3 protein: CASSLDSGSYNEQFF; CDR3 DNA: TGTGCCAGCAGCTTGGATAGCGGGAGTTACAATGAGCAGTTCTTC
J gene: TRBJ2-6; clone size: -; V gene: TRBV7-2; D gene: -; CDR3 protein: CASSLGLVGANVLTF; CDR3 DNA: TGTGCCAGCAGCTTAGGTCTGGTTGGGGCCAACGTCCTGACTTTC
J gene: TRBJ1-1; clone size: -; V gene: TRBV14; D gene: -; CDR3 protein: CASSQDWGNTEAFF; CDR3 DNA: TGTGCCAGCAGCCAAGATTGGGGTAACACTGAAGCTTTCTTT
J gene: TRBJ1-1; clone size: few; V gene: TRBV19; D gene: -; CDR3 protein: CASSTAAGSNTEAFF; CDR3 DNA: TGTGCCAGTAGTACCGCAGCGGGATCAAACACTGAAGCTTTCTTT
J gene: TRBJ2-1; clone size: -; V gene: TRBV7-9; D gene: -; CDR3 protein: CASSSRTLSEQFF; CDR3 DNA: TGTGCCAGCAGCAGCCGGACGCTTAGTGAGCAGTTCTTC
J gene: TRBJ1-6; clone size: few; V gene: TRBV28; D gene: TRBD1; CDR3 protein: CASSFASRGGNSPLHF; CDR3 DNA: TGTGCCAGCAGTTTCGCGAGCAGGGGGGGGAATTCACCCCTCCACTTT
J gene: TRBJ2-7; clone size: -; V gene: TRBV7-8; D gene: -; CDR3 protein: CASRPTGSYEQYF; CDR3 DNA: TGTGCCAGCAGGCCTACAGGGTCGTACGAGCAGTACTTC
J gene: TRBJ2-3; clone size: few; V gene: TRBV6-4; D gene: -; CDR3 protein: CASSPQGSGTQYF; CDR3 DNA: TGTGCCAGCAGCCCTCAGGGCTCCGGGACGCAGTATTTT
J gene: TRBJ2-5; clone size: few; V gene: TRBV10-3; D gene: TRBD1; CDR3 protein: CAIRVTTGGRSGSRETQYF; CDR3 DNA: TGTGCCATCAGAGTAACGACAGGGGGCCGAAGCGGGAGTCGAGAGACCCAGTACTTC
J gene: TRBJ1-4; clone size: -; V gene: TRBV5-6; D gene: -; CDR3 protein: CASSLVGNEKLFF; CDR3 DNA: TGTGCCAGCAGCTTGGTGGGTAATGAAAAACTGTTTTTT
J gene: TRBJ2-5; clone size: few; V gene: TRBV5-1; D gene: -; CDR3 protein: CASSFSGYQETQYF; CDR3 DNA: TGCGCCAGCAGCTTCAGCGGGTATCAAGAGACCCAGTACTTC
J gene: TRBJ1-2; clone size: few; V gene: TRBV7-9; D gene: -; CDR3 protein: CASSLVGVYGYTF; CDR3 DNA: TGTGCCAGCAGCTTAGTAGGTGTCTATGGCTACACCTTC
J gene: TRBJ1-2; clone size: -; V gene: TRBV15; D gene: TRBD1; CDR3 protein: CATSLRLPQGAHGYTF; CDR3 DNA: TGTGCCACCAGCCTACGACTCCCACAGGGGGCCCATGGCTACACCTTC
J gene: TRBJ1-1; clone size: -; V gene: TRBV27; D gene: -; CDR3 protein: CASSPSWSGRAFF; CDR3 DNA: TGTGCCAGCAGTCCTTCCTGGAGTGGGCGGGCTTTCTTT
J gene: TRBJ1-2; clone size: few; V gene: TRBV28; D gene: -; CDR3 protein: CASMMGYGYTF; CDR3 DNA: TGTGCCAGCATGATGGGTTATGGCTACACCTTC
J gene: TRBJ2-7; clone size: -; V gene: TRBV19; D gene: TRBD1; CDR3 protein: CASSITGQGSYEQYF; CDR3 DNA: TGTGCCAGTAGTATAACGGGACAGGGGTCCTACGAGCAGTACTTC
J gene: TRBJ2-7; clone size: few; V gene: TRBV9; D gene: TRBD1; CDR3 protein: CASSPGQGSLTLYEQYF; CDR3 DNA: TGTGCCAGCAGCCCCGGACAGGGATCGTTAACACTCTACGAGCAGTACTTC
J gene: TRBJ1-6; clone size: few; V gene: TRBV4-1; D gene: -; CDR3 protein: CASSQVRASLALHF; CDR3 DNA: TGCGCCAGCAGCCAAGTTCGGGCGAGCTTGGCCCTCCACTTT
J gene: TRBJ2-3; clone size: few; V gene: TRBV5-1; D gene: TRBD1; CDR3 protein: CASSSQGIIVTDTQYF; CDR3 DNA: TGCGCCAGCAGCTCACAGGGGATCATTGTCACAGATACGCAGTATTTT
J gene: TRBJ1-4; clone size: -; V gene: TRBV6-5; D gene: -; CDR3 protein: CASSLGGSNEKLFF; CDR3 DNA: TGTGCCAGCAGTTTGGGGGGCTCGAATGAAAAACTGTTTTTT
J gene: TRBJ1-4; clone size: few; V gene: TRBV2; D gene: TRBD1; CDR3 protein: CASRGQDRPGEKLFF; CDR3 DNA: TGTGCCAGCAGGGGACAGGATCGGCCAGGTGAAAAACTGTTTTTT
J gene: TRBJ2-1; clone size: -; V gene: TRBV21-1; D gene: -; CDR3 protein: CASSKSHDEQFF; CDR3 DNA: TGTGCCAGCAGCAAATCTCACGATGAGCAGTTCTTC
J gene: TRBJ2-7; clone size: -; V gene: TRBV19; D gene: TRBD1; CDR3 protein: CASSVGQGVYEQYF; CDR3 DNA: TGTGCCAGCAGCGTGGGACAGGGAGTCTACGAGCAGTACTTC
J gene: TRBJ2-7; clone size: few; V gene: TRBV4-2; D gene: -; CDR3 protein: CASSQEGITYEQYF; CDR3 DNA: TGTGCCAGCAGCCAAGAGGGCATAACCTACGAGCAGTACTTC
J gene: TRBJ1-2; clone size: -; V gene: TRBV27; D gene: TRBD1; CDR3 protein: CASSLTGGYNYGYTF; CDR3 DNA: TGTGCCAGCAGTCTGACAGGGGGTTATAACTATGGCTACACCTTC
J gene: TRBJ2-7; clone size: -; V gene: TRBV6-5; D gene: -; CDR3 protein: CASSYSTGRVNYEQYF; CDR3 DNA: TGTGCCAGCAGTTACTCGACAGGGAGGGTTAACTACGAGCAGTACTTC
J gene: TRBJ1-1; clone size: -; V gene: TRBV20-1; D gene: -; CDR3 protein: CSAFQGQTAFF; CDR3 DNA: TGCAGTGCTTTTCAAGGACAGACCGCTTTCTTT